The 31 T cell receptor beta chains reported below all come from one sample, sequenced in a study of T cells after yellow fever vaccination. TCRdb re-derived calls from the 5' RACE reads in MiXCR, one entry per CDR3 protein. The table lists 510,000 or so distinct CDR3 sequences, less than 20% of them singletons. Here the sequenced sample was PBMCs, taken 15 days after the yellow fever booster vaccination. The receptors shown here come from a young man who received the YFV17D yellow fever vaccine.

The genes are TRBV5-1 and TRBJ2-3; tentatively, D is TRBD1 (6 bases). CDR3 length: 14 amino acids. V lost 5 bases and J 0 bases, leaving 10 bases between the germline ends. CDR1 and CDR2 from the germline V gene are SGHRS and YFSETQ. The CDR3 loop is CASRDSSSTDTQYF. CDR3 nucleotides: TGCGCCAGCAGGGACAGTAGTAGCACAGATACGCAGTATTTT.

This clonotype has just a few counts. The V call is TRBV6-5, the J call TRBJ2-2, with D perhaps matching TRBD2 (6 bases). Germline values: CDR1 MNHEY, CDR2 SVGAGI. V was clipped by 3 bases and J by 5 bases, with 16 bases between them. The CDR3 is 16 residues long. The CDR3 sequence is CASSYSSLAQTGELFF. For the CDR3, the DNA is TGTGCCAGCAGTTATAGCTCCCTAGCGCAAACCGGGGAGCTGTTTTTT.

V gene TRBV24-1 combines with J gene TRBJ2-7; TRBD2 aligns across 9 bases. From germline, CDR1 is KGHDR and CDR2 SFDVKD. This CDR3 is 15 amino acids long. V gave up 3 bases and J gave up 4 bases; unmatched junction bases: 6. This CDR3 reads CATSDPTSGGYEQYF. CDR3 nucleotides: TGTGCCACCAGTGATCCGACTAGCGGAGGGTACGAGCAGTACTTC.

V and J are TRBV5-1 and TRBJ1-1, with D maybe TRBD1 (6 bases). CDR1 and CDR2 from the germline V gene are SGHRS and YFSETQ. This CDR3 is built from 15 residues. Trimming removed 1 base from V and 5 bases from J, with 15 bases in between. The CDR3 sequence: CASSLTAGAYTEAFF. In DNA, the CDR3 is TGCGCCAGCAGCTTGACAGCAGGGGCTTATACTGAAGCTTTCTTT.

CDR3 DNA: TGCAGTGCTAGGGGGAGGGGATCCTACGAGCAGTACTTC. It yields the protein CSARGRGSYEQYF. The chain carries TRBV20-1 and TRBJ2-7; 7 nucleotides line up with TRBD2. Germline CDR1 reads DFQATT; CDR2 reads SNEGSKA (reference sequence). This CDR3 comprises 13 residues. V trimming: 3 bases; J trimming: 1 base; junction bases outside the gene matches: 3.

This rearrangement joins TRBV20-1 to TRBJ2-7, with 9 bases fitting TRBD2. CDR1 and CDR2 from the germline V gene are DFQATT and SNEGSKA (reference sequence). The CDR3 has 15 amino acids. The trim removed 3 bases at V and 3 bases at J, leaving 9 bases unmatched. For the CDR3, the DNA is TGCAGTGCTAGTAGTGGAGAGCGGGGGGTCTACGAGCAGTACTTC. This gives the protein CSASSGERGVYEQYF.

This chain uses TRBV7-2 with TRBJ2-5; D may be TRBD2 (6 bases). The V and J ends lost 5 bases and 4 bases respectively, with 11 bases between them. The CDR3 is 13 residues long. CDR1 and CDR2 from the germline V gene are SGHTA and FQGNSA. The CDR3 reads CASSVSGVETQYF. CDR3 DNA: TGTGCCAGCAGCGTTAGCGGCGTAGAGACCCAGTACTTC.

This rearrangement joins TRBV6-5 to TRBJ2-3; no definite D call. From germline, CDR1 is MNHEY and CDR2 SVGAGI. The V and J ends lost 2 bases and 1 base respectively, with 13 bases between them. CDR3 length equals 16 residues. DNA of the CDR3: TGTGCCAGCAGTTACGCTCATGGGGATGGCACAGATACGCAGTATTTT. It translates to CASSYAHGDGTDTQYF.

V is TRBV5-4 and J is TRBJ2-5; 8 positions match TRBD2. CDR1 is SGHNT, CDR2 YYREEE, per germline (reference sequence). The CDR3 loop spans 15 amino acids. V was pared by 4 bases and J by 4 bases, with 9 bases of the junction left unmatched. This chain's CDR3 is CASSPGQRETETQYF. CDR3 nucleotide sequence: TGTGCCAGCAGCCCCGGCCAGCGGGAGACAGAGACCCAGTACTTC. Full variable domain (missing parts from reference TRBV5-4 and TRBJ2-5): ETGVTQSPTHLIKTRGQQVTLRCSSQSGHNTVSWYQQALGQGPQFIFQYYREEENGRGNFPPRFSGLQFPNYSSELNVNALELDDSALYLCASSPGQRETETQYFGPGTRLLVL.

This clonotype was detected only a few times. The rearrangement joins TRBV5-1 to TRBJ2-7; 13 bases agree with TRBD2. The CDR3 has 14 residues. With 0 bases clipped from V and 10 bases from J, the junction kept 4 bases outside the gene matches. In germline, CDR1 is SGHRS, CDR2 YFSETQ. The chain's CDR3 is CASSLELAGGQQYF. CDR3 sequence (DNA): TGCGCCAGCAGCTTGGAACTAGCGGGAGGGCAACAGTACTTC. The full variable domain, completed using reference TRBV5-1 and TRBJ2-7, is KAGVTQTPRYLIKTRGQQVTLSCSPISGHRSVSWYQQTPGQGLQFLFEYFSETQRNKGNFPGRFSGRQFSNSRSEMNVSTLELGDSALYLCASSLELAGGQQYFGPGTRLTVT.

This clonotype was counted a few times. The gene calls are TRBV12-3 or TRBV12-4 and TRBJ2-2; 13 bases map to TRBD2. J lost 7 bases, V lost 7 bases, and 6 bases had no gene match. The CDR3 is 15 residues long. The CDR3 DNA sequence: TGTGCCAGCAAACTAGCGGGAGGGCTACACGGGGAGCTGTTTTTT. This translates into CASKLAGGLHGELFF.

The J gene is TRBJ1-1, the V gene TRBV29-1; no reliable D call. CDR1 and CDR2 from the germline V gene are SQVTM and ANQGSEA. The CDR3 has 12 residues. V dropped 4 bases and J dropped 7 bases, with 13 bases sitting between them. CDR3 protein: CSVVVGLGEAFF. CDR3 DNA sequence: TGCAGCGTTGTGGTTGGTTTAGGTGAAGCTTTCTTT. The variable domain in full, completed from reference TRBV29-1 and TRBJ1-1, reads SAVISQKPSRDICQRGTSLTIQCQVDSQVTMMFWYRQQPGQSLTLIATANQGSEATYESGFVIDKFPISRPNLTFSTLTVSNMSPEDSSIYLCSVVVGLGEAFFGQGTRLTVV.

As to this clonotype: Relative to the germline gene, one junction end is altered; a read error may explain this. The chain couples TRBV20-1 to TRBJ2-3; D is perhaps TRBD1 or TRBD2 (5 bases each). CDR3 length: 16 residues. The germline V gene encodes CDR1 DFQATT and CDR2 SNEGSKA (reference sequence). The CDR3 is CSAKGRLEVSTDTQYF. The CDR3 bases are TGCAGCGCTAAGGGGCGGCTGGAGGTTAGCACAGATACGCAGTATTTT.

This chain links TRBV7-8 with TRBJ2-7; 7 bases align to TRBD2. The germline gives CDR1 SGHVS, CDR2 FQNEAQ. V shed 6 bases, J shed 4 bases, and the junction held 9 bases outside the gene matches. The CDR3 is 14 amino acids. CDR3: CASRLGGSPYEQYF. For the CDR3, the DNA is TGTGCCAGCAGATTGGGGGGGTCCCCTTACGAGCAGTACTTC. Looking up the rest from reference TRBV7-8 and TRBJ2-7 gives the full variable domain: GAGVSQSPRYKVAKRGQDVALRCDPISGHVSLFWYQQALGQGPEFLTYFQNEAQLDKSGLPSDRFFAERPEGSVSTLKIQRTQQEDSAVYLCASRLGGSPYEQYFGPGTRLTVT.

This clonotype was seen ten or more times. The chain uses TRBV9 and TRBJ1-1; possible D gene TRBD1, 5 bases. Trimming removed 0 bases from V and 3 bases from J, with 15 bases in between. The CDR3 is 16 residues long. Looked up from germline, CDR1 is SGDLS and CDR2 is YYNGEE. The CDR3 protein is CASSVAPPGRYTEAFF. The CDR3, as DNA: TGTGCCAGCAGCGTAGCCCCGCCAGGGAGATACACTGAAGCTTTCTTT.

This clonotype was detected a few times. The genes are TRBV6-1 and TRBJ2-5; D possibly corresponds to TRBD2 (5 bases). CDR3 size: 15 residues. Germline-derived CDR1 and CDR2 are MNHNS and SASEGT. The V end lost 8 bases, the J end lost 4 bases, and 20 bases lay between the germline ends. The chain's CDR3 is CASRTGSGQVETQYF. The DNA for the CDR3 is TGTGCCAGCCGGACCGGAAGCGGCCAGGTAGAGACCCAGTACTTC.

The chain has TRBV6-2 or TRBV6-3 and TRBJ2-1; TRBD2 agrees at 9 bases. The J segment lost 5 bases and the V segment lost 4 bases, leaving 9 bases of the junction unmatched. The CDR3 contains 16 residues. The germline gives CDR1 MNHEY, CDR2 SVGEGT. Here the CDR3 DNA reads TGTGCCAGCAGTTCAGGAGCGGGGGGATTCCACAATGAGCAGTTCTTC. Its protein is CASSSGAGGFHNEQFF.

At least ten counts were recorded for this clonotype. CDR3 in amino acids: CASSGGHEQFF. The DNA of the CDR3 is TGTGCCAGCAGTGGGGGACACGAGCAGTTCTTC. The chain recombines TRBV25-1 with TRBJ2-1; D possibly corresponds to TRBD1 (6 bases). The V end lost 4 bases, the J end lost 10 bases, and 8 bases lay between the germline ends. The CDR3 totals 11 residues. CDR1 is MGHDK and CDR2 is SYGVNS in the germline V gene.

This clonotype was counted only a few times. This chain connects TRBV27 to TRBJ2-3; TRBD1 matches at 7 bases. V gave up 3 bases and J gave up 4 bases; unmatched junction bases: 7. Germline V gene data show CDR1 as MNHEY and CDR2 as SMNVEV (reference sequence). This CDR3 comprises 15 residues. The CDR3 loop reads CASSFGRGWADTQYF. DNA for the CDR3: TGTGCCAGCAGTTTCGGCAGGGGGTGGGCAGATACGCAGTATTTT.

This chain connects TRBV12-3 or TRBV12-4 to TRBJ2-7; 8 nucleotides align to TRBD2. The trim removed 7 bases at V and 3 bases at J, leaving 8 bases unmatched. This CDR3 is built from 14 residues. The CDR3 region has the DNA TGTGCCAGCACTCCCGGGACTAGGGGCTACGAGCAGTACTTC. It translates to CASTPGTRGYEQYF.

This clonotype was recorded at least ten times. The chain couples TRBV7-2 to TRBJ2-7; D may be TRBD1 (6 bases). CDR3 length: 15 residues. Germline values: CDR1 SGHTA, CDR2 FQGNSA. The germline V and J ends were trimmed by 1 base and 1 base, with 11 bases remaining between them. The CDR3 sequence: CASSLEQGPSYEQYF. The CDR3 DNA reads TGTGCCAGCAGCTTAGAACAGGGTCCTTCCTACGAGCAGTACTTC.

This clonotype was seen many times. The CDR3 nucleotides read TGTGCCAGCAGCTTAGACAGGGAAGAGACCCAGTACTTC. This translates into CASSLDREETQYF. This chain connects TRBV7-2 to TRBJ2-5, with a possible D match to TRBD1 (6 bases). Germline values: CDR1 SGHTA, CDR2 FQGNSA. V was trimmed by 1 base and J by 3 bases, leaving 6 bases between them. The CDR3 is 13 residues long.

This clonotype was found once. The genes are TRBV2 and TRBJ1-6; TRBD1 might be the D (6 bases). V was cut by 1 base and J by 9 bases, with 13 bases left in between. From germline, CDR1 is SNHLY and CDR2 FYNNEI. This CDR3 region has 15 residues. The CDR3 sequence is CASSEDEGGGSPLHF. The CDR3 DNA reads TGTGCCAGCAGTGAAGACGAAGGGGGAGGTTCACCCCTCCACTTT.

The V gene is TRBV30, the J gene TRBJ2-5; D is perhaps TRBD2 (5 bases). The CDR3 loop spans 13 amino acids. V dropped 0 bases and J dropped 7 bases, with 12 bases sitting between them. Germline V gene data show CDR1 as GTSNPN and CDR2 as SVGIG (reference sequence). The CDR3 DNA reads TGTGCCTGGAGTGTAGTGGAAGAGGGGACCCAGTACTTC. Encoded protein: CAWSVVEEGTQYF.

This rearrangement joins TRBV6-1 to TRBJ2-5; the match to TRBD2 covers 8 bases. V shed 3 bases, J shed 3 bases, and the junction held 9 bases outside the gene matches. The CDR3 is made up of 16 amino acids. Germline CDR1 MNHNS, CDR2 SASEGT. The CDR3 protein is CASSDWSGGGKETQYF. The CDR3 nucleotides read TGTGCCAGCAGTGATTGGTCGGGAGGGGGAAAAGAGACCCAGTACTTC.

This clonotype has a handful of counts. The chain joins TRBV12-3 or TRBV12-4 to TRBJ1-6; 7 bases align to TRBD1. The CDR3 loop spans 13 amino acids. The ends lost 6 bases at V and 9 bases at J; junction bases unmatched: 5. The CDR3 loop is CASSFDRASPLHF. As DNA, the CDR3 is TGTGCCAGCAGCTTCGACAGGGCTTCACCCCTCCACTTT.

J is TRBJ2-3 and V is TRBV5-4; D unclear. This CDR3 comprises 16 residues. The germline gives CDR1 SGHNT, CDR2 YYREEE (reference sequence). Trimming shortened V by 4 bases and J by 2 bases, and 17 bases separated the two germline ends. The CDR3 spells CASSNARARNTDTQYF. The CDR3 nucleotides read TGTGCCAGCAGCAACGCCCGGGCACGGAACACAGATACGCAGTATTTT.

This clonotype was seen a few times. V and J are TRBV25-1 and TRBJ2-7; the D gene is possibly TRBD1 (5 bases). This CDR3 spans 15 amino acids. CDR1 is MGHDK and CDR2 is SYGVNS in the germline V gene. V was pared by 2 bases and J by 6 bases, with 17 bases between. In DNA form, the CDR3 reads TGTGCCAGCAGTGAACAAGCTGGGGCGGCTAGCGAGCAGTACTTC. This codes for CASSEQAGAASEQYF.

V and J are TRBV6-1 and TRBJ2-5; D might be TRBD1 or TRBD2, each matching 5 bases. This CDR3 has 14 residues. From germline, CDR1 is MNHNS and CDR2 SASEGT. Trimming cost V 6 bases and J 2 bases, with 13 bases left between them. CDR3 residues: CASRLRDRQETQYF. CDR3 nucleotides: TGTGCCAGCAGACTAAGGGACCGGCAAGAGACCCAGTACTTC.

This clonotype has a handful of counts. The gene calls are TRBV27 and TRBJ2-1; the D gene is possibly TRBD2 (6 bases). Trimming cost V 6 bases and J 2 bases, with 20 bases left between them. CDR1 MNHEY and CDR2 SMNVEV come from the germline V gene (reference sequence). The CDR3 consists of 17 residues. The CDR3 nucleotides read TGTGCCAGCAGCACAGACCTGGCGGGAAGAACCTACAATGAGCAGTTCTTC. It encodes CASSTDLAGRTYNEQFF.

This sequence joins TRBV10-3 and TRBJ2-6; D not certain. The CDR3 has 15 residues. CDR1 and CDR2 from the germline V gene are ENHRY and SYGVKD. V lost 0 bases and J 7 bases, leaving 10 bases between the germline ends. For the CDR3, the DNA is TGTGCCATCAGTGAGTCCATTTCGGCAGCCAACGTCCTGACTTTC. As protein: CAISESISAANVLTF.